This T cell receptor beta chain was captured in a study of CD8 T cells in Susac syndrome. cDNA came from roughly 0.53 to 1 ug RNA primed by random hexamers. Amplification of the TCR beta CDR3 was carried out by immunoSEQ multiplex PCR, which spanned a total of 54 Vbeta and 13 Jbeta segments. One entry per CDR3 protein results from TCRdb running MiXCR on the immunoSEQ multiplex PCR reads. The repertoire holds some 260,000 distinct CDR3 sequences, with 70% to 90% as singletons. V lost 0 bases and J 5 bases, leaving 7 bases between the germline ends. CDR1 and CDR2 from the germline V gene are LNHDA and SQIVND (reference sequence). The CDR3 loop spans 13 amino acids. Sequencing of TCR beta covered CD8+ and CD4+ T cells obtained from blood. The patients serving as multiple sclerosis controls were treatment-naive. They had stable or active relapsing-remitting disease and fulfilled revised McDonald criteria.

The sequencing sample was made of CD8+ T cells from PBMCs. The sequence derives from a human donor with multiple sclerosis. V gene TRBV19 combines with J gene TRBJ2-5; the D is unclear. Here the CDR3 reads CASSIDLTETQYF. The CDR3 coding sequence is TGTGCCAGTAGTATAGATCTTACTGAGACCCAGTACTTC.